The T cell receptor (beta chain) described here comes from a study of blood T cell repertoires in COVID-19. Looking at the study overall: Acute and convalescent COVID-19 samples came from the United States, Italy and Spain. PBMCs, B-cell-depleted T cells, or T cells provided the cDNA or gDNA that made up the material.

Measured with immunoSEQ multiplex PCR; TCRdb has only the in-frame clones, and not every one. The sample consists of some 260,000 clones, roughly 88% of them appearing once. The CDR3 covers 13 residues. Trimming removed 6 bases from V and 5 bases from J, with 13 bases in between. Per germline, CDR1 SGHTA and CDR2 FQGNSA. This sequence was found in a human donor in a cohort sampled during active COVID-19. Material for sequencing was peripheral blood. The chain recombines TRBV7-2 with TRBJ2-5; unclear D gene. CDR3 nucleotides: TGTGCCAGCAGTTCATATAGTTCGGAGACCCAGTACTTC. Translation gives CASSSYSSETQYF.